Following are 27 T cell receptor beta chains from one sample sequenced in a study of T cells in localized non-small cell lung cancer. Generated by immunoSEQ multiplex PCR, the TCRdb table keeps only in-frame clones and is missing some. The data show 40,000 to 55,000 clones, over 70% seen once. The starting material was PBMCs, obtained before any cancer treatment. The receptors here all came from a woman aged 35 to 75 with stage II lung adenocarcinoma.

Relative to its sample, this clone is medium-sized. CDR3 sequence reads: CASSQAAGGGELFF. The CDR3 nucleotides are TGCGCCAGCAGCCAAGCAGCGGGGGGCGGGGAGCTGTTTTTT. This rearrangement joins TRBV4-3 to TRBJ2-2; 9 bases match TRBD2. Trimming removed 1 base from V and 7 bases from J; junction bases left unmatched: 1. The CDR3 length is 14 residues. Germline assignment: CDR1 LGHNA and CDR2 YSLEER.

The genes are TRBV11-3 and TRBJ1-1; TRBD1 matches 8 bases. The germline V gene encodes CDR1 SGHNT and CDR2 YENEEA. The V segment lost 1 base and the J segment 3 bases; nucleotides outside the gene matches: 4. CDR3 size: 15 residues. The CDR3 sequence: CASSLGQGKDTEAFF. The CDR3 nucleotides read TGTGCCAGCAGCTTAGGACAGGGGAAGGACACTGAAGCTTTCTTT.

V usage is TRBV10-3 and J usage is TRBJ1-1; no clear D. The ends were cut back, 4 bases at V and 5 bases at J, with 5 bases in the middle. Germline CDR1 reads ENHRY; CDR2 reads SYGVKD. This CDR3 contains 11 residues. This CDR3 is CAISGGTEAFF. The CDR3 bases are TGTGCCATCAGTGGAGGAACTGAAGCTTTCTTT.

This sequence joins TRBV7-3 and TRBJ2-7; D perhaps matches TRBD2 (6 bases). In germline, CDR1 is SGHTA, CDR2 FQGTGA. V was pared by 2 bases and J by 6 bases, with 11 bases between. The CDR3 is 13 residues long. The CDR3 sequence: CASSLQGSGEQYF. The CDR3 coding sequence is TGTGCCAGCAGCTTACAGGGTAGCGGCGAGCAGTACTTC.

This clone occurred once. The chain recombines TRBV6-5 with TRBJ2-3, with TRBD2 matching 7 bases. The CDR3 sequence is 16 residues long. Germline V CDR1 and CDR2: MNHEY, SVGAGI. The J segment lost 3 bases and the V segment lost 0 bases, leaving 6 bases of the junction unmatched. The CDR3 spells CASSYSTGLETDTQYF. The CDR3 DNA sequence: TGTGCCAGCAGTTACTCGACCGGACTAGAAACAGATACGCAGTATTTT.

This rearrangement joins TRBV9 to TRBJ1-5; no clear D. This CDR3 is 16 amino acids long. The germline CDR1 and CDR2 sequences are SGDLS and YYNGEE. V shed 4 bases and J shed 7 bases, with 21 bases lying between them. The CDR3 DNA follows: TGTGCCAGCAGCCCCGGGGTGGGGTCGCTAGGGCAGCCCCAGCATTTT. Translation gives CASSPGVGSLGQPQHF.

The chain employs TRBV12-5 and TRBJ1-1; D is perhaps TRBD1 (5 bases). CDR1 is LGHNT and CDR2 is FRNRAP in the germline V gene. V was shortened by 1 base and J by 6 bases, with 12 bases between the two germline ends. The CDR3 is made up of 14 amino acids. The CDR3 sequence: CASGLGGGGSEAFF. Here the CDR3 DNA reads TGTGCTAGTGGTTTGGGAGGTGGGGGTTCTGAAGCTTTCTTT. The whole variable domain, filled in from reference TRBV12-5 and TRBJ1-1, reads DARVTQTPRHKVTEMGQEVTMRCQPILGHNTVFWYRQTMMQGLELLAYFRNRAPLDDSGMPKDRFSAEMPDATLATLKIQPSEPRDSAVYFCASGLGGGGSEAFFGQGTRLTVV.

This clone showed up just a few times. V and J are TRBV10-3 and TRBJ2-7, with D perhaps TRBD2 (6 bases). CDR1 is ENHRY and CDR2 is SYGVKD in the germline V gene. The CDR3 runs 14 residues. V lost 2 bases and J lost 7, with 15 bases in between. The CDR3 region has the DNA TGTGCCATCAGTGAGCTCGGGACCGCGGGGGAGCAGTACTTC. Protein: CAISELGTAGEQYF.

The rearrangement uses TRBV7-2 and TRBJ2-5; D remains ambiguous. The CDR3 consists of 14 residues. V gave up 4 bases and J gave up 1 base, with 10 bases separating them. Germline CDR1 and CDR2: SGHTA and FQGNSA. In DNA form, the CDR3 reads TGTGCCAGCAGCTGGCGGAGCAGCCAAGAGACCCAGTACTTC. Amino acids: CASSWRSSQETQYF. Based on the CDR3 plus reference TRBV7-2 and TRBJ2-5, the full variable domain is GAGVSQSPSNKVTEKGKDVELRCDPISGHTALYWYRQSLGQGLEFLIYFQGNSAPDKSGLPSDRFSAERTGGSVSTLTIQRTQQEDSAVYLCASSWRSSQETQYFGPGTRLLVL.

V is TRBV28 and J is TRBJ2-5; maybe TRBD1 (5 bases). From germline, CDR1 is MDHEN and CDR2 SYDVKM. V was pared by 5 bases and J by 5 bases, with 18 bases between. The CDR3 is 15 amino acids. For the CDR3, the DNA is TGTGCCAGCAGTCGGTCCAGGGTAGAGAAGGAGACCCAGTACTTC. The encoded protein is CASSRSRVEKETQYF.

This clone has a single count. This sequence joins TRBV18 and TRBJ1-3; tentatively, D is TRBD1 (5 bases). Trimming removed 0 bases from V and 2 bases from J, with 11 bases in between. CDR1 and CDR2 (germline): KGHSH, LQKENI. This CDR3 is built from 16 residues. The CDR3 reads CASSPPMLRAGNTIYF. The CDR3 region has the DNA TGTGCCAGCTCACCACCGATGCTCAGGGCTGGAAACACCATATATTTT.

The V and J genes are TRBV19 and TRBJ2-3; 9 bases match TRBD2. J was trimmed by 2 bases and V by 3 bases; bases with no gene match: 6. Per germline, CDR1 LNHDA and CDR2 SQIVND (reference sequence). This CDR3 is 16 amino acids long. CDR3 in amino acids: CASSMGGGAVTDTQYF. The CDR3 coding sequence is TGTGCCAGTAGTATGGGCGGGGGGGCCGTCACAGATACGCAGTATTTT.

The J gene is TRBJ2-3, the V gene TRBV29-1, with TRBD1 identical over 9 bases. V was clipped by 7 bases and J by 2 bases; unmatched bases: 1. CDR1 is SQVTM and CDR2 is ANQGSEA in the germline V gene. The CDR3 consists of 12 residues. CDR3 sequence reads: CSGDRDTDTQYF. The DNA of the CDR3 is TGCAGCGGGGACAGGGACACAGATACGCAGTATTTT.

The rearrangement links TRBV19 to TRBJ1-4; D uncertain. Germline-derived CDR1 and CDR2 are LNHDA and SQIVND (reference sequence). V was pared by 4 bases and J by 8 bases, with 5 bases between. The CDR3 has 11 residues. The chain's CDR3 is CASSTREKLFF. DNA for the CDR3: TGTGCCAGTAGTACCCGGGAAAAACTGTTTTTT.

This chain joins TRBV2 and TRBJ2-5, with TRBD2 as a possible D gene (6 bases). Trimming took off 11 bases at V and 4 bases at J, with 11 bases between the two ends. The CDR3 contains 11 residues. Germline V gene sequence: CDR1 SNHLY, CDR2 FYNNEI. This CDR3 reads CAGGTGETQYF. The CDR3 bases are TGTGCCGGGGGGACGGGAGAGACCCAGTACTTC. Combining the CDR3 with reference TRBV2 and TRBJ2-5 gives the whole variable domain EPEVTQTPSHQVTQMGQEVILRCVPISNHLYFYWYRQILGQKVEFLVSFYNNEISEKSEIFDDQFSVERPDGSNFTLKIRSTKLEDSAMYFCAGGTGETQYFGPGTRLLVL.

Notes on this clone: At one end the junction does not follow the germline gene, possibly because of a read error. V and J are TRBV20-1 and TRBJ1-2, with no clear D. Per germline, CDR1 DFQATT and CDR2 SNEGSKA (reference sequence). This CDR3 has 10 residues. The CDR3 loop reads CSVSLRVGSF. Written as DNA, the CDR3 is TGCAGTGTTTCCCTACGAGTTGGCAGCTTC.

The V call is TRBV5-4, the J call TRBJ1-2; D possibly corresponds to TRBD1 (5 bases). This CDR3 comprises 13 residues. The V end was cut by 4 bases, the J end by 6 bases, with 13 bases between. Germline V CDR1 and CDR2: SGHNT, YYREEE (reference sequence). The CDR3 here is CASSTDNIDGYTF. In DNA form, the CDR3 reads TGTGCCAGCAGCACGGACAATATAGATGGCTACACCTTC. Supplemented by reference TRBV5-4 and TRBJ1-2, the full variable domain reads ETGVTQSPTHLIKTRGQQVTLRCSSQSGHNTVSWYQQALGQGPQFIFQYYREEENGRGNFPPRFSGLQFPNYSSELNVNALELDDSALYLCASSTDNIDGYTFGSGTRLTVV.

The chain joins TRBV27 to TRBJ1-6, with D unresolved. The CDR3 has 15 residues. Germline CDR1 reads MNHEY; CDR2 reads SMNVEV (reference sequence). Trimming cost V 3 bases and J 10 bases, with 16 bases left between them. This CDR3 is CASSFGQTIRSPLHF. The CDR3 region has the DNA TGTGCCAGCAGTTTTGGGCAGACGATCAGATCACCCCTCCACTTT.

The J gene is TRBJ2-3, the V gene TRBV7-8, with TRBD2 matching 14 bases. Germline V gene lookup returns CDR1 SGHVS and CDR2 FQNEAQ. Losses at the gene ends were 4 bases for V and 5 bases for J; bases not matched to a gene: 5. This CDR3 comprises 16 residues. In nucleotides, the CDR3 is TGTGCCAGCAGCTACGGGACTAGCGGGGGATTAGATACGCAGTATTTT. It yields the protein CASSYGTSGGLDTQYF. The full variable domain, rest sourced from reference TRBV7-8 and TRBJ2-3, is GAGVSQSPRYKVAKRGQDVALRCDPISGHVSLFWYQQALGQGPEFLTYFQNEAQLDKSGLPSDRFFAERPEGSVSTLKIQRTQQEDSAVYLCASSYGTSGGLDTQYFGPGTRLTVL.

The chain links TRBV7-9 to TRBJ1-2; 10 positions match TRBD1. Per the germline V gene, CDR1 is SEHNR and CDR2 is FQNEAQ (reference sequence). The CDR3 covers 14 residues. V trimming: 4 bases; J trimming: 8 bases; junction bases outside the gene matches: 7. CDR3 nucleotides: TGTGCCAGCAGCTACCGACAGGGGGCGAACGGCTACACCTTC. As protein: CASSYRQGANGYTF.

The chain is built from TRBV5-4 and TRBJ2-3, with 7 bases lining up with TRBD1. Germline V gene sequence: CDR1 SGHNT, CDR2 YYREEE (reference sequence). Trimming at V came to 3 bases and at J to 4 bases, leaving 8 bases not matched to a gene. The CDR3 is 15 amino acids. The CDR3 loop is CASSYTGALADTQYF. The CDR3 nucleotides read TGTGCCAGCAGCTACACAGGGGCCCTCGCAGATACGCAGTATTTT.

The chain combines TRBV18 with TRBJ2-5; D gene uncertain. The CDR3 is 14 amino acids. The V gene's germline CDR1 is KGHSH and CDR2 LQKENI. The ends were cut back, 3 bases at V and 0 bases at J, with 8 bases in the middle. CDR3 loop: CASSPTGHQETQYF. The CDR3 DNA is TGTGCCAGCTCACCGACGGGCCACCAAGAGACCCAGTACTTC.

This clone was seen only once. The chain is built from TRBV5-1 and TRBJ1-1, with D possibly matching TRBD1 (6 bases). Trimming removed 2 bases from V and 5 bases from J, with 13 bases in between. The CDR3 runs 14 residues. From germline, CDR1 is SGHRS and CDR2 YFSETQ. In nucleotides, the CDR3 is TGCGCCAGCAGCTTTGGAGTACAGGGTACTGAAGCTTTCTTT. Protein sequence: CASSFGVQGTEAFF.

The chain carries TRBV30 and TRBJ2-3; TRBD2 is a possible D gene (5 bases). Germline V gene data show CDR1 as GTSNPN and CDR2 as SVGIG (reference sequence). Trimming pared 1 base from V and 0 bases from J, leaving 11 bases between. The CDR3 sequence is 15 residues long. The CDR3: CAWSEGLSSTDTQYF. The CDR3 DNA reads TGTGCCTGGAGTGAAGGACTCTCAAGCACAGATACGCAGTATTTT. Full variable domain (remainder filled in from reference TRBV30 and TRBJ2-3): SQTIHQWPATLVQPVGSPLSLECTVEGTSNPNLYWYRQAAGRGLQLLFYSVGIGQISSEVPQNLSASRPQDRQFILSSKKLLLSDSGFYLCAWSEGLSSTDTQYFGPGTRLTVL.

The chain has TRBV13 and TRBJ1-6; no reliable D call. V dropped 5 bases and J dropped 8 bases, with 10 bases sitting between them. The length of the CDR3 is 13 residues. Germline-derived CDR1 and CDR2 are PRHDT and FYEKMQ (reference sequence). The chain's CDR3 is CASSLTKDSPLHF. For the CDR3, the DNA is TGTGCCAGCAGCCTAACTAAGGATTCACCCCTCCACTTT.

The gene calls are TRBV6-5 and TRBJ2-3; the D is unclear. The CDR3 covers 14 residues. Deletions cut 3 bases from V and 8 bases from J, with 15 bases between. Germline-derived CDR1 and CDR2 are MNHEY and SVGAGI. CDR3 region: CASSYRQESATQYF. In DNA, the CDR3 is TGTGCCAGCAGTTATCGGCAGGAGTCAGCTACGCAGTATTTT.

CDR3 sequence (DNA): TGTGCCAGCAGCCCTACCCCCGCGACTAGGGGAGAGACCCAGTACTTC. Its protein product is CASSPTPATRGETQYF. V gene TRBV13 combines with J gene TRBJ2-5; TRBD2 is a possible D gene (6 bases). Germline V gene lookup returns CDR1 PRHDT and CDR2 FYEKMQ (reference sequence). V dropped 5 bases and J dropped 4 bases, with 20 bases sitting between them. CDR3 size: 16 residues.